This TCR beta chain is from a study of blood T cells in healthy people across ages. Then a second PCR, running about 7 to 11 cycles, was carried out with a sample-barcoded 5' primer and a J-beta primer mix. TCRdb used MiXCR to reprocess the 5' RACE reads, holding one entry per CDR3 protein. Of 600,000 to 650,000 distinct CDR3 sequences detected, 58% appear once; the ten largest clones hold approximately 40%. Study findings and constraints: Higher diversity and more naive CD4+ cells were features of long-lived donors, compared to aged donors. Researchers judged that diversity estimates from one million T cells fell short of true values. PBMCs that were unsorted prevented a conclusive naive versus antigen-experienced comparison. Significant beta diversity loss was already apparent by age roughly 43, declining roughly linearly.

Germline-derived CDR1 and CDR2 are ENHRY and SYGVKD. V dropped 6 bases and J dropped 3 bases, with 10 bases sitting between them. The CDR3 sequence is 13 residues long. Note on this clonotype: The antigen remains unidentified.

The V call is TRBV10-3, the J call TRBJ2-3, with a possible D match to TRBD1 (6 bases). Sequencing was performed on blood. The receptor was derived from a man between 60 and 75 years old in good health. This chain's CDR3 is CAISGQYTDTQYF. The CDR3 DNA is TGTGCCATCAGCGGACAGTATACAGATACGCAGTATTTT.